This paragraph reports one TCR beta chain. TCRdb re-analyzed the 5' RACE reads; it lists each CDR3 protein once, without DNA. The ten most abundant clones cover 7.3% of a sample with 350,000 to 500,000 distinct CDR3 sequences. The data were obtained in a study of T cells expressing NK-cell markers. Germline CDR1 is SGHTA and CDR2 is FQGNSA. The CDR3 is made up of 15 amino acids. This TCR came from a woman aged 18 to 75 in good health. Sample: blood T cells: a sorted CD56 or NKG2C T cell subset, CD4+ or CD8+ T cells, or bulk PBMC T cells (not recorded which). V gene TRBV7-2 combines with J gene TRBJ1-2; TCRdb reports TRBD1, a call that lacks DNA to check it against. The CDR3 region is CASSYNRGVNYGYTF.